These T cell receptor beta chains were read from a single sample in a study of PD-L1 blockade in urothelial cancer. The protocol was immunoSEQ multiplex PCR, while the TCRdb copy is restricted to in-frame clones and leaves out a portion. Of around 35,000 clones listed, 65% to 85% are singletons. The sample in question was PBMCs, obtained around atezolizumab (anti-PD-L1) treatment. The receptors originated from a man in his sixties with urothelial cancer. The CDR3 runs from the conserved cysteine through the conserved F or W. D genes are given only for firm matches. Only some rows state a clone size, as once, few, many or a class for expanded clones.

TRBJ2-1,TRBV9,NA,TRBD2,TGTGCCAGCAGCGTAGGCGGGGGGGTTTACAATGAGCAGTTCTTC,CASSVGGGVYNEQFF
TRBJ2-3,TRBV6-1,NA,NA,TGTGCCAGCAGGATCGGGAAGAGCACAGATACGCAGTATTTT,CASRIGKSTDTQYF
TRBJ1-2,TRBV21-1,NA,NA,TGTGCCAGCAGCCCACTACGGGGGAACTATGGCTACACCTTC,CASSPLRGNYGYTF
TRBJ2-7,TRBV5-1,NA,TRBD1,TGCGCCAGCAGCTTTTCCGGGACAGGGGGCTACGAGCAGTACTTC,CASSFSGTGGYEQYF
TRBJ2-1,TRBV5-1,NA,NA,TGCGCCAGCAGCTTGGAGGGGGAGCCATACAATGAGCAGTTCTTC,CASSLEGEPYNEQFF
TRBJ1-1,TRBV7-9,few,NA,TGTGCCAGCAGCTTAGAAGACAGGAAAGCTTTCTTT,CASSLEDRKAFF
TRBJ1-5,TRBV19,NA,NA,TGTGCCAGCACAAACCCAGGGCACAATCAGCCCCAGCATTTT,CASTNPGHNQPQHF
TRBJ1-3,TRBV5-4,NA,NA,TGTGCCAGCAGCTACGAGGTCGCACGAAGCTCTGGAAACACCATATATTTT,CASSYEVARSSGNTIYF
TRBJ2-7,TRBV6-5,NA,NA,TGTGCCAGCAGTTACGGACAGACGGCCTACGAGCAGTACTTC,CASSYGQTAYEQYF
TRBJ2-5,TRBV7-8,NA,TRBD2,TGTGCCAGCAGCTTAGGGCCTAGCGGGGGGCTAAAAGAGACCCAGTACTTC,CASSLGPSGGLKETQYF
TRBJ1-3,TRBV6-4,NA,NA,TGTGCCAGCAGTGACTCTAGACGGCACGACGGGTCATATTTT,CASSDSRRHDGSYF
TRBJ2-7,TRBV7-9,NA,NA,TGTGCCAGCAGCCCGCGACAGGCGTACTCCTACGAGCAGTACTTC,CASSPRQAYSYEQYF
TRBJ1-2,TRBV27,NA,TRBD1,TGTGCCAGCAGTAAACAGGGGGGCTATGGCTACACCTTC,CASSKQGGYGYTF
TRBJ2-7,TRBV9,once,NA,TGTGCCAGCAGCGGACCCAGGGAGGACGAGCAGTACTTC,CASSGPREDEQYF
TRBJ2-7,TRBV6-1,NA,TRBD2,TGTGCCAGCAGGGTGGGACTAGCGGGGGGGAGGGAGCAGTACTTC,CASRVGLAGGREQYF
TRBJ2-2,TRBV19,NA,TRBD1,TGTGCCAGTAGTTCAGGGGGCTCGAACACCGGGGAGCTGTTTTTT,CASSSGGSNTGELFF
TRBJ1-6,TRBV11-2,NA,TRBD1,TGTGCCAGCAGCCCCCAAGGAGGGGGCTTTAGTTCACCCCTCCACTTT,CASSPQGGGFSSPLHF
TRBJ2-5,TRBV11-2,NA,TRBD1,TGTGCCAGCAGCTCACTTACAGGGGATCAGGAGACCCAGTACTTC,CASSSLTGDQETQYF
TRBJ2-7,TRBV29-1,NA,NA,TGCAGCGCGGGAGAGAGGGGCTACGAGCAGTACTTC,CSAGERGYEQYF
TRBJ1-2,TRBV6-5,NA,TRBD1,TGTGCCAGCAGTCCGGGACAGAATTTCTATGGCTACACCTTC,CASSPGQNFYGYTF
TRBJ2-7,TRBV7-2,NA,TRBD1,TGTGCCAGCAGCCCGGGGACAGGTGGGGGGTACGAGCAGTACTTC,CASSPGTGGGYEQYF
TRBJ2-3,TRBV27,NA,TRBD2,TGTGCCAGCAGTTCTGGGCGGGTTGCGGGGGGCGGTGATACGCAGTATTTT,CASSSGRVAGGGDTQYF
TRBJ1-2,TRBV9,NA,TRBD1,TGTGCCAGCAGCGTCGGCCAGGGGGAGAGGTACACCTTC,CASSVGQGERYTF
TRBJ1-1,TRBV28,NA,NA,TGTGCCAGCAGAATTGGGGGGTCCTGGGACGTCGGCACTGAAGCTTTCTTT,CASRIGGSWDVGTEAFF
TRBJ2-1,TRBV7-3,NA,NA,TGTGCCAGCAGCTTCCCCAAGAAACGGGGGAGCTCCTACAATGAGCAGTTCTTC,CASSFPKKRGSSYNEQFF
TRBJ2-5,TRBV10-2,NA,TRBD1,TGCGCCAGCAGTGAGTCGGGAGCAGGGGGCACCCTCCAAGAGACCCAGTACTTC,CASSESGAGGTLQETQYF
TRBJ1-1,TRBV2,NA,TRBD1,TGTGCCAGCATGGGGAGGACAGGGGGTAACACTGAAGCTTTCTTT,CASMGRTGGNTEAFF
TRBJ1-4,TRBV6-1,NA,NA,TGTGCCAGCAGCCCCCGTGGGGCCTATAATGAAAAACTGTTTTTT,CASSPRGAYNEKLFF
TRBJ1-2,TRBV6-1,NA,TRBD1,TGTGCCAGCAGTCCTGGGACAGCCAAGAACTATGGCTACACCTTC,CASSPGTAKNYGYTF
TRBJ2-5,TRBV2,NA,TRBD1,TGTGCCAGCAGACCGGGACAGGTGGAAGAGACCCAGTACTTC,CASRPGQVEETQYF
TRBJ2-5,TRBV18,few,NA,TGTGCCAGCTCACCGAACAGGGAGCAAGAGACCCAGTACTTC,CASSPNREQETQYF
TRBJ2-7,TRBV30,NA,TRBD2,TGTGCCTGGAAGCTAGCGGGGGGTTACGAGCAGTACTTC,CAWKLAGGYEQYF
TRBJ1-5,TRBV6-4,NA,NA,TGTGCCGAGCGCAGAAAGTCCGAACAGCCCCAGCATTTT,CAERRKSEQPQHF
TRBJ1-6,TRBV6-5,NA,NA,TGTGCCAGCAGTTACGGAGGGATCAATTCACCCCTCCACTTT,CASSYGGINSPLHF
TRBJ1-6,TRBV30,few,TRBD1,TGTGCCTGGAATCCCGGGACAGGGAGTTCACCCCTCCACTTT,CAWNPGTGSSPLHF
TRBJ2-2,TRBV11-2,once,NA,TGTGCCAGCACTCTCGACAGGAACACCGGGGAGCTGTTTTTT,CASTLDRNTGELFF
TRBJ1-1,TRBV5-6,NA,NA,TGTGCCAGCAGCTCCGTAGGGGTTGGTACTGAAGCTTTCTTT,CASSSVGVGTEAFF
TRBJ2-7,TRBV28,NA,TRBD1,TGTGCCAGCAGTTTAGTATGTTGCGTCGCTCAGGGGGGACAGGGCTACGAGCAGTACTTC,CASSLVCCVAQGGQGYEQYF
TRBJ2-5,TRBV5-4,NA,TRBD2,TGTGCCAGCAGCTTGGATGCGGGGGGGCTTGGGGAGACCCAGTACTTC,CASSLDAGGLGETQYF
TRBJ2-3,TRBV9,NA,NA,TGTGCCAGCAGCGTAGGGTACAACCCGGATACGCAGTATTTT,CASSVGYNPDTQYF
TRBJ2-1,TRBV11-2,NA,TRBD1,TGTGCCAGCAGCTACGGGACAGGATACTACAATGAGCAGTTCTTC,CASSYGTGYYNEQFF
TRBJ2-3,TRBV29-1,NA,NA,TGCAGCGCCTCAGGGGTTCCAGATACGCAGTATTTT,CSASGVPDTQYF
TRBJ2-1,TRBV19,once,NA,TGTGCCAGTAGCACCACGTGGGGGGGGGCAAACAATGAGCAGTTCTTC,CASSTTWGGANNEQFF
TRBJ1-4,TRBV5-1,NA,TRBD1,TGCGCCAGCAGCCAGGGGACAGGGTTAAATGAAAAACTGTTTTTT,CASSQGTGLNEKLFF
TRBJ1-2,TRBV30,NA,NA,TGTGCCTGGAGTGACCCCTCTGACAGATATTGGCGAGGCTACACCTTC,CAWSDPSDRYWRGYTF
TRBJ1-2,TRBV10-3,once,TRBD1,TGTGCCATCAGTGAGCACACAGGGGCTAACTATGGCTACACCTTC,CAISEHTGANYGYTF
TRBJ1-4,TRBV5-5,NA,NA,TGTGCCAGCAGCCTCGCCGGGACTGATGAAAAACTGTTTTTT,CASSLAGTDEKLFF
TRBJ2-7,TRBV5-5,NA,TRBD1,TGTGCCAGCAGCTTGAGGGGTCCGTCCGGGACAGGGGGCTACGAGCAGTACTTC,CASSLRGPSGTGGYEQYF
TRBJ2-7,TRBV28,NA,NA,TGTGCCAGCCACAGCTCCTACGAGCAGTACTTC,CASHSSYEQYF
TRBJ2-7,TRBV2,NA,NA,TGTGCCAGCAGTGAATTGACAGACTACGAGCAGTACTTC,CASSELTDYEQYF
TRBJ2-2,TRBV29-1,NA,TRBD2,TGCAGCGCCCAGCGGGGCAGCGGGGAGCTGTTTTTT,CSAQRGSGELFF
TRBJ2-6,TRBV30,NA,NA,TGTGCCTGGAGTGTTCAGGCCACCAACGTCCTGACTTTC,CAWSVQATNVLTF
TRBJ2-7,TRBV5-6,NA,NA,TGTGCCAGCAGCACCGGGTCGTCCTACGAGCAGTACTTC,CASSTGSSYEQYF
TRBJ2-2,TRBV5-1,few,NA,TGCGCCAGCAGCTTGGCCTCTGGGGTGAGGGACACCGGGGAGCTGTTTTTT,CASSLASGVRDTGELFF
TRBJ2-7,TRBV11-2,few,NA,TGTGCCAGCAGCCCCAACTTAGCCCGGGACGAGCAGTACTTC,CASSPNLARDEQYF